The T cell receptor (beta chain) described here comes from a study of T cells in narcolepsy. Note on this clone: What it binds is unknown.

The CDR3 is 14 residues long. V lost 3 bases and J lost 3, with 10 bases in between. The germline gives CDR1 KGHSH, CDR2 LQKENI. Points from the study as a whole: Reportedly, autoreactive clonotypes were serially detected in patients' blood but not controls'.

Repertoires were generated with immunoSEQ multiplex PCR, while TCRdb's copy carries only in-frame clones and drops some. The table includes over 25,000 clones, about four fifths detected once. The origin of this receptor is a human donor with narcolepsy. The V call is TRBV18, the J call TRBJ2-3; D ambiguous. Input material: CD45RA- memory CD4+ T cells from PBMCs. In DNA, the CDR3 is TGTGCCAGCTCACCCGCCCGGGCTACAGATACGCAGTATTTT. The encoded protein is CASSPARATDTQYF.